This T cell receptor (beta chain) originates from a study of blood T cell repertoires in COVID-19 (dated by TCRdb to 2018 to 2020). Regarding the research as a whole: Samples covering the acute and convalescent phases of COVID-19 were provided by collaborators in the United States, Italy and Spain. The material from the prospective study consisted of cDNA or gDNA derived from T cells, B-cell-depleted T cells, or PBMCs. The dataset comprised deeply sampled blood TCRbeta repertoires from subjects exposed to, actively infected with, or recovered from COVID-19. A freely available public database, intended as a resource for researchers studying the immune response to SARS-CoV-2, is where the repertoires were released. Samples came from the ongoing ImmuneRACE study (first 160 participants) plus 1,254 subjects from 6 global collaborators. Nearly every sample came with metadata listing a de-identified subject ID, COVID-19 status, age in years and sex. Where HLA class I and class II types were available, the types were taken from metadata supplied by the sample provider, not from assay-based typing.

Compared with germline, V lacks 5 bases and J lacks 4 bases; bases without a gene match: 10. The CDR3 covers 15 residues, taking in both the cysteine and the phenylalanine. Left in the record is the CDR3 DNA by itself, 45 bases read in frame from the first base. The germline V gene (reference sequence) provides CDR1 LNHNV and CDR2 YYDKDF. The paper's findings and limits, for the study overall: The amount of clinical and demographic metadata varied by source and participant and was provided uncurated.

The immunoSEQ Assay, a bias-controlled multiplex PCR, was used to amplify TCRbeta CDR3 regions from genomic DNA. Processing in the source paper ran as follows. The number of nucleated cells in each sample was estimated by amplification of reference gene primers within the assay. To quantify the absolute abundance of each unique TCRbeta CDR3 rearrangement, sequence reads were collapsed and filtered. For each sample, productive Simpson clonality was calculated by taking the square root of Simpson's diversity index across productive rearrangements. Entries here come from immuneACCESS through TCRdb and include only in-frame sequences with V and J called. Some clones fail to appear in such tables; in the studies checked, an unresolved V gene covers under half of the shortfall, and the cause of the remainder is unknown. V, J and clone size are those of that table, while D and trimming were read from the DNA. The sample data list approximately 150,000 clones, and around 88% of these were observed just once. About 5% of the sample belongs to the ten largest clones.

As for this clone: No cognate antigen has been identified for it. Per-nucleotide qualities are absent, and no much larger clonotype sits a single base away.

Each collaborating institution followed its own protocols to collect whole blood in K2EDTA tubes. For TCRbeta analysis, collaborators shipped samples in one of three forms: frozen whole blood, isolated PBMCs, or DNA extracted from either of those sample types. This TCR was sampled from a human donor in a cohort sampled during active COVID-19. Sequencing was carried out using peripheral blood. This chain is built from TRBV15 and TRBJ1-2; TRBD1 matches 7 bases in the middle. The DNA sequence follows: TGTGCCACCAGCCCCGGACAGGCCCGGGGCTATGGCTACACCTTC. Its product reads: CATSPGQARGYGYTF.